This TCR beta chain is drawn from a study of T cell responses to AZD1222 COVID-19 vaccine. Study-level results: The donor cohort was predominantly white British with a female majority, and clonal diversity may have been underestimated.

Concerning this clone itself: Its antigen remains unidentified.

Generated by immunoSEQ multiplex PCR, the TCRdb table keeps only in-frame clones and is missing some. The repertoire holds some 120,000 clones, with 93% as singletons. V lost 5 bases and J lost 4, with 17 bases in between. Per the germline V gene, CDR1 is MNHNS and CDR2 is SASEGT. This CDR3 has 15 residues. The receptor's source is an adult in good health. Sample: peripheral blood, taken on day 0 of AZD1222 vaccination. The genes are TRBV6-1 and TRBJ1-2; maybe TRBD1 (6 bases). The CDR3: CASSTLGGNSYGYTF. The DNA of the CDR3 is TGTGCCAGCAGTACCCTAGGGGGGAATAGCTATGGCTACACCTTC.